A selection of T cell receptor beta chains follows, all from one sample in a study of cytomegalovirus exposure and HLA in healthy donors. TCRdb's table, derived via immunoSEQ multiplex PCR, lists solely in-frame clones and lacks some. The sample shows about 170,000 clones, more than 60% of them seen only once. The sample consisted of PBMCs. Receptor source: a woman in her forties or fifties in good health and CMV-seropositive. Each CDR3 is given with its conserved first and last residue. Each record gives: J gene, D gene, V gene, CDR3 protein. A D gene is named only where the DNA matches it firmly.

TRBJ2-5 - TRBV29-1 CSVVLAQEAQYF
TRBJ1-1 - TRBV29-1 CSVSELNTEAFF
TRBJ2-3 TRBD1 TRBV7-2 CASSSDRGTDTQYF
TRBJ1-2 TRBD1 TRBV7-2 CASSPTTGGSYGYTF
TRBJ2-1 - TRBV5-4 CASTPKASSGNEQFF
TRBJ1-2 - TRBV5-1 CASSSGSGRRDGYTF
TRBJ2-2 - TRBV6-6 CASLRRLDTGELFF
TRBJ2-1 TRBD2 TRBV11-3 CASRRSGGNNEQFF
TRBJ2-1 TRBD2 TRBV5-4 CASSLAGGQSYNEQFF
TRBJ2-3 - TRBV27 CASSLLGVLSDTQYF
TRBJ1-1 - TRBV7-2 CASSLATGGTEAFF
TRBJ2-3 TRBD1 TRBV20-1 CSADRTATQYF
TRBJ2-5 TRBD1 TRBV10-3 CATSPGTGSQETQYF
TRBJ2-7 - TRBV7-9 CASSFRLYEQYF
TRBJ1-2 TRBD1 TRBV30 CAWSTGGVYGYTF
TRBJ2-3 - TRBV5-6 CASSLYREMSTDTQYF
TRBJ1-5 TRBD1 TRBV5-6 CASSLRGTVNQPQHF
TRBJ1-1 TRBD1 TRBV5-4 CASSLQDRDAFF
TRBJ2-7 - TRBV28 CASSFHRVLQYF
TRBJ2-3 - TRBV30 CAWSPNGADTQYF
TRBJ1-4 - TRBV6-6 CASSYTLGGEKLFF
TRBJ1-4 - TRBV28 CASSVDQANPSGKLFF
TRBJ2-1 TRBD2 TRBV5-4 CASSLEASGYNEQFF